This entry describes one T cell receptor (beta chain). This record comes from a study of blood T cell repertoires in COVID-19. Study-wide background: COVID-19 samples, acute and convalescent, were from the United States, Italy and Spain. The cDNA or gDNA used as material had been derived from T cells, B-cell-depleted T cells, or PBMCs.

Under the authors' procedure: Estimated nucleated cell counts came from reference gene primer amplification. The assay was immunoSEQ multiplex PCR, and TCRdb's table has in-frame clones only and misses some. V, J and clone size are taken as reported in that table, and D and trimming were inferred from the DNA itself. The data hold 150,000 or so clones, with more than 75% observed a single time. This TCR was recovered from a human donor with acute or convalescent COVID-19. The donor label of this sample is uncertain. The sequencing input was peripheral blood.

DNA of the CDR3: TGTGCCAGCAGCCACGGGACTTCCACAGATACGCAGTATTTT. Protein sequence: CASSHGTSTDTQYF. This rearrangement joins TRBV11-3 to TRBJ2-3; a possible D gene is TRBD2 (6 bases). V was pared by 5 bases and J by 2 bases, with 11 bases between. CDR1 and CDR2 from the germline V gene are SGHNT and YENEEA. The CDR3 runs to 14 residues. The full variable domain, completed using reference TRBV11-3 and TRBJ2-3, is EAGVVQSPRYKIIEKKQPVAFWCNPISGHNTLYWYLQNLGQGPELLIRYENEEAVDDSQLPKDRFSAERLKGVDSTLKIQPAELGDSAVYLCASSHGTSTDTQYFGPGTRLTVL.